The next 18 T cell receptor beta chains were all read from a single sample in a study of blood T cell repertoires in COVID-19. Some clones are missing from TCRdb's copy, which holds only in-frame ones; the method was immunoSEQ multiplex PCR. The sample holds under 300,000 clones; around 89% are singletons and the top ten take 3%. The sample was PBMCs or T cells enriched from blood (not recorded which). These receptors all come from a woman aged 45 to 65 who had recovered from COVID-19.

The rearrangement joins TRBV7-8 to TRBJ1-6; no clear D gene. The V end was cut by 1 base, the J end by 6 bases, with 13 bases between. This CDR3 is built from 16 residues. The germline CDR1 and CDR2 sequences are SGHVS and FQNEAQ. The CDR3 here is CASSLVGIPPNSPLHF. CDR3 DNA sequence: TGTGCCAGCAGCTTAGTCGGGATTCCCCCTAATTCACCCCTCCACTTT.

The gene calls are TRBV5-5 and TRBJ1-5; TRBD1 agrees at 7 bases. CDR1 and CDR2 from the germline V gene are SGHKS and YYEKEE (reference sequence). V was pared by 4 bases and J by 3 bases, with 10 bases of the junction left unmatched. This CDR3 has 16 amino acids. Here the CDR3 DNA reads TGTGCCAGCAGCCCAGTGGGGACAGCCTTCAATCAGCCCCAGCATTTT. It is translated as CASSPVGTAFNQPQHF.

This clone showed up just once. The gene calls are TRBV2 and TRBJ2-7; possible D gene TRBD2, 6 bases. V was trimmed by 2 bases and J by 3 bases, leaving 11 bases between them. The CDR3 is 14 amino acids. Germline assignment: CDR1 SNHLY and CDR2 FYNNEI. CDR3 DNA sequence: TGTGCCAGCAGTGAAAGCTCCGGGGGCTACGAGCAGTACTTC. Its protein product is CASSESSGGYEQYF.

CDR3 protein: CASTTEGGNQPQHF. CDR3 bases: TGTGCCAGCACCACAGAAGGGGGAAATCAGCCCCAGCATTTT. The V gene is TRBV6-5, the J gene TRBJ1-5; D might be TRBD1 (6 bases). Germline CDR1 reads MNHEY; CDR2 reads SVGAGI. The CDR3 loop spans 14 amino acids. V lost 7 bases and J 4 bases, leaving 14 bases between the germline ends.

The CDR3 loop is CASSLVHKDRLNTEAFF. The CDR3 coding sequence is TGTGCCAGCAGCTTAGTTCACAAAGACAGGTTGAACACTGAAGCTTTCTTT. The gene calls are TRBV7-6 and TRBJ1-1; maybe TRBD1 (6 bases). The CDR3 spans 17 residues. V was pared by 1 base and J by 0 bases, with 15 bases between. The germline V gene has CDR1 SGHVS and CDR2 FNYEAQ.

The chain has TRBV5-1 and TRBJ1-2; D is possibly TRBD1 (6 bases). Trimming took off 1 base at V and 7 bases at J, with 17 bases between the two ends. Germline V CDR1 and CDR2: SGHRS, YFSETQ. The CDR3 consists of 15 residues. The CDR3 region is CASSLTTLQGPGYTF. CDR3 sequence (DNA): TGCGCCAGCAGCTTGACTACTTTACAGGGTCCTGGCTACACCTTC.

The genes are TRBV15 and TRBJ2-2; 9 positions agree with TRBD2. CDR3 length: 16 amino acids. After removal of 1 base from V and 5 bases from J, the junction contained 5 bases not matched to a gene. The V gene's germline CDR1 is LNHNV and CDR2 YYDKDF (reference sequence). CDR3 nucleotides: TGTGCCACCAGCAGAGGGAGGCTAGCGGGAACCGGGGAGCTGTTTTTT. Protein sequence: CATSRGRLAGTGELFF.

This rearrangement joins TRBV19 to TRBJ1-2; possibly TRBD1 for D (5 bases). CDR3 size: 16 residues. CDR1 and CDR2 from the germline V gene are LNHDA and SQIVND (reference sequence). Between the trimmed V and J ends, which lost 4 bases and 3 bases, there was a span of 18 bases. CDR3 DNA: TGTGCCAGTAGTACCAACTTAGGGGCCGGACACTATGGCTACACCTTC. Amino acids: CASSTNLGAGHYGYTF.

CDR3 protein: CASSLVLAGGDTGELFF. CDR3 DNA sequence: TGCGCCAGCAGCTTGGTGCTCGCGGGAGGGGACACCGGGGAGCTGTTTTTT. The chain employs TRBV5-1 and TRBJ2-2, with 9 bases lining up with TRBD2. J gave up 3 bases and V 0 bases, and 6 bases lay outside the gene matches. This CDR3 has 17 residues. Per germline, CDR1 SGHRS and CDR2 YFSETQ.

This clone occurred once. Other nucleotide sequences from this sample produce the same CDR3. The chain employs TRBV19 and TRBJ2-7; D is possibly TRBD2 (5 bases). Trimming pared 0 bases from V and 3 bases from J, leaving 12 bases between. This CDR3 region has 15 residues. Germline V gene lookup returns CDR1 LNHDA and CDR2 SQIVND (reference sequence). The CDR3 sequence is CASSIDRGLSYEQYF. The CDR3 coding sequence is TGTGCCAGTAGTATAGATCGAGGGCTAAGCTACGAGCAGTACTTC.

The chain recombines TRBV2 with TRBJ2-7; D perhaps matches TRBD1 (5 bases). Germline CDR1 reads SNHLY; CDR2 reads FYNNEI. The V end lost 5 bases, the J end lost 4 bases, and 9 bases lay between the germline ends. CDR3 size: 12 residues. Written as DNA, the CDR3 is TGTGCCAGCAGTCTGACAGCATACGAGCAGTACTTC. It is translated as CASSLTAYEQYF.

The chain links TRBV6-2 or TRBV6-3 to TRBJ2-7, with 7 bases lining up with TRBD1. This CDR3 has 15 amino acids. CDR1 is MNHEY and CDR2 is SVGEGT in the germline V gene. V shed 2 bases and J 4 bases; nucleotides not matched to a gene: 8. The CDR3 DNA sequence: TGTGCCAGCAGTTACCGGACCCAGGGGGTATACGAGCAGTACTTC. Amino acid sequence: CASSYRTQGVYEQYF.

The CDR3 is CASSVSWAGHTEAFF. CDR3 DNA sequence: TGTGCCAGCAGCGTAAGTTGGGCAGGGCACACTGAAGCTTTCTTT. V usage is TRBV9 and J usage is TRBJ1-1; D possibly corresponds to TRBD1 (5 bases). This CDR3 has 15 residues. V lost 1 base and J lost 3, with 13 bases in between. CDR1 and CDR2 from the germline V gene are SGDLS and YYNGEE.

This chain connects TRBV28 to TRBJ2-7; weak D call: TRBD1 (5 bases). Germline lookup yields CDR1 MDHEN and CDR2 SYDVKM. The CDR3 loop spans 17 amino acids. Trimming left V 5 bases short and J 0 bases short, with 20 bases between. The CDR3 sequence is CASSPPTSGLSSYEQYF. CDR3 bases: TGTGCCAGCAGTCCCCCCACTTCAGGGCTAAGCTCCTACGAGCAGTACTTC.

The gene calls are TRBV28 and TRBJ2-2; the match to TRBD1 covers 7 bases. Germline CDR1 reads MDHEN; CDR2 reads SYDVKM. V dropped 5 bases and J dropped 4; count of bases not matched to a gene: 7. The CDR3 loop spans 15 amino acids. The CDR3 loop is CASSADRVSTGELFF. The CDR3 nucleotides are TGTGCCAGCAGTGCCGACAGGGTTTCCACCGGGGAGCTGTTTTTT.

V and J are TRBV5-1 and TRBJ2-1; 11 bases fit TRBD2. Germline values: CDR1 SGHRS, CDR2 YFSETQ. V dropped 4 bases and J dropped 0; count of bases not matched to a gene: 12. CDR3 length: 19 amino acids. Here the CDR3 reads CASSPLGLAEKSSYNEQFF. CDR3 in DNA: TGCGCCAGCAGCCCCCTGGGACTAGCGGAGAAAAGCTCCTACAATGAGCAGTTCTTC.

This chain links TRBV2 with TRBJ1-5; tentatively, D is TRBD1 (6 bases). CDR1 and CDR2 from the germline V gene are SNHLY and FYNNEI. CDR3 length: 15 amino acids. V was shortened by 4 bases and J by 6 bases, with 16 bases between the two germline ends. The chain's CDR3 is CASSGISPGVQPQHF. The CDR3 bases are TGTGCCAGCAGTGGCATATCTCCAGGGGTTCAGCCCCAGCATTTT.

Regarding this clone: This sample also contains other DNA sequences that code for the same CDR3. This chain uses TRBV28 with TRBJ1-2, with 9 bases aligning to TRBD1. The CDR3 has 14 residues. J was trimmed by 2 bases and V by 6 bases; bases with no gene match: 4. Germline V gives CDR1 MDHEN, CDR2 SYDVKM. DNA of the CDR3: TGTGCCAGCAGCCCTGGGACAGGGAACTATGGCTACACCTTC. Amino acids: CASSPGTGNYGYTF.